This TCR beta chain came from a study of post-analysis software for immune sequencing data (dated by TCRdb to the mid-2010s). As for the study more broadly: Disease courses on record covered relapsing-remitting, secondary progressive and progressive-relapsing multiple sclerosis, though some patients had no subtype annotation. Patient repertoires were compared against some twelve previously published healthy control repertoires from donors aged about 6 to 27 years. A subset of samples was prepared in parallel using single-end sample barcoding, then pooled and co-amplified after Illumina adapter ligation.

A remark on this clonotype: Its antigen target is currently unknown. No qualities accompany the bases; no much larger clone lies one base away.

The study at large found these results: Significantly lower normalized Chao1 diversity was found in multiple sclerosis patients than in controls, suggesting substantial peripheral T-cell clonal expansion. The multiple sclerosis patient group was slightly younger than the control group. Patients showed significantly higher frequencies than controls for about five TRBV segments, among them TRBV5-6, TRBV5-1 and TRBV20-1. Direct clustering with F measure showed strong co-clustering of samples prepared in the same batch, prompting a batch-effect correction.

The CDR3 goes from the cysteine to the phenylalanine over 20 residues. Of the read, only the CDR3 DNA is kept; its 60 bases are in frame from base 1. V was cut back by 3 bases and J by 4 bases, leaving a gap of 31 bases between them. For CDR1 and CDR2, the germline V gene lists MGHRA and YSYEKL. The library was generated by PCR. Sequenced using an Illumina HiSeq 2500. To reduce PCR and sequencing biases, unique molecular identifiers were built into the TCR beta cDNA libraries. Every 1 to 10 million input T cells yielded 500,000 or so cDNA molecules, meaning each molecule approximated one T cell. Patient libraries were prepared and sequenced with the same protocol used for the earlier healthy control dataset. Within a given batch, samples were prepared together, multiplexed and sequenced on the same HiSeq lane. In the source study's methods: Raw barcoded reads were processed with MIGEC, and single-read molecular identifier groups were discarded before consensus assembly and CDR3 extraction. VDJtools was used for post-analysis of the clonotype tables, and diversity was normalized by down-sampling every dataset to the size of the smallest sample. Repertoire overlap clustering matched CDR3 amino acid but not nucleotide sequences to correct batch-related cross-sample contamination. TCRdb reanalyzed the raw reads on its own, using fastp at Q25 for trimming and MiXCR for clone calling, and kept in-frame beta chains. Rows are combined by CDR3 protein, so each entry shows the most common genes and DNA. The V and J calls, along with clone size, are taken from TCRdb and not from the paper's own processing. For this sample the table gives 430,000 or so distinct CDR3 sequences, of which approximately 39% were detected only once. The top ten clonotypes cover under 9% of the sample.

To demonstrate the VDJtools post-analysis software, TCR beta repertoires were profiled from the peripheral blood of 10 to 15 young patients with multiple sclerosis. The multiple sclerosis patients were children and adolescents ranging in age from roughly 6 to 16 years. Sequenced sample: blood. This clonotype was obtained from a girl aged 2-9 years with multiple sclerosis. This chain is built from TRBV4-1 and TRBJ2-7, with a weak D call of TRBD1 (6 bases match). DNA sequence: TGCGCCAGCAGCCAGGCTTCTCCGACAGGTACACCCCGTGCCCTTTACGAGCAGTACTTC. Its product reads: CASSQASPTGTPRALYEQYF.